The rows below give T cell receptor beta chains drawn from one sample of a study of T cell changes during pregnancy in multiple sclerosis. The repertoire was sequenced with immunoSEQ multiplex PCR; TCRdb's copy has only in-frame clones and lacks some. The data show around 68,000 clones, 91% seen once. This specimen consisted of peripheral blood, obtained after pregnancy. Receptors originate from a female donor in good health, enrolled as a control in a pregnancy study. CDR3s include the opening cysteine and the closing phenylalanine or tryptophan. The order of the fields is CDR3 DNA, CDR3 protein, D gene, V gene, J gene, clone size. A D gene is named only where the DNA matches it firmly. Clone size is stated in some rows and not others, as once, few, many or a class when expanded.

cdr3_nt: TGCGCCAGCAGCCAAGACGGGACAGGGGGTTGGAATGAAAAACTGTTTTTT; cdr3_aa: CASSQDGTGGWNEKLFF; d_call: TRBD1; v_call: TRBV4-1; j_call: TRBJ1-4; clone_size: -
cdr3_nt: TGTGCCAGCAGCCGAGGATTACTCCAGGGAGGTGGAAACACCATATATTTT; cdr3_aa: CASSRGLLQGGGNTIYF; d_call: -; v_call: TRBV14; j_call: TRBJ1-3; clone_size: -
cdr3_nt: TGTGCCAGCTCACCACTACAGGGTATCGCTGACGAGCAGTACTTC; cdr3_aa: CASSPLQGIADEQYF; d_call: -; v_call: TRBV18; j_call: TRBJ2-7; clone_size: -
cdr3_nt: TGCGCCAGCAGCCAAGATAGCGGGCTGGGGGCTTTCTTT; cdr3_aa: CASSQDSGLGAFF; d_call: -; v_call: TRBV4-3; j_call: TRBJ1-1; clone_size: -
cdr3_nt: TGTGCCATCAGCCCTGCTGGCGGGGGACTCACAGATACGCAGTATTTT; cdr3_aa: CAISPAGGGLTDTQYF; d_call: TRBD2; v_call: TRBV10-3; j_call: TRBJ2-3; clone_size: -
cdr3_nt: TGTGCCAGCAGCCCTACTATTTTAGCGGGGGGGTCAAATGAGCAGTTCTTC; cdr3_aa: CASSPTILAGGSNEQFF; d_call: TRBD2; v_call: TRBV11-2; j_call: TRBJ2-1; clone_size: -
cdr3_nt: TGTGCCAGCAGCTTGGGGGGGACGGGAGCCTTTTTCTACGAGCAGTACTTC; cdr3_aa: CASSLGGTGAFFYEQYF; d_call: -; v_call: TRBV5-4; j_call: TRBJ2-7; clone_size: -
cdr3_nt: TGTGCCAGCAGCGTAGACCAGGGCGTAGGCTACACCTTC; cdr3_aa: CASSVDQGVGYTF; d_call: -; v_call: TRBV9; j_call: TRBJ1-2; clone_size: -
cdr3_nt: TGCGCCAGCAGAAGGGCGGGGGGCCCCGGGGAGCTGTTTTTT; cdr3_aa: CASRRAGGPGELFF; d_call: TRBD2; v_call: TRBV5-1; j_call: TRBJ2-2; clone_size: -
cdr3_nt: TGTGCCAGCACCCCTGGGGGGGTAGATGGCTACACCTTC; cdr3_aa: CASTPGGVDGYTF; d_call: -; v_call: TRBV6-6; j_call: TRBJ1-2; clone_size: -
cdr3_nt: TGTGCCAGCAGCGAAGCTAGCGGATCCTACGAGCAGTACTTC; cdr3_aa: CASSEASGSYEQYF; d_call: TRBD2; v_call: TRBV9; j_call: TRBJ2-7; clone_size: -
cdr3_nt: TGTGCCAGTAGTATTCCAGGAGGTAAGGCCCAGCATTTT; cdr3_aa: CASSIPGGKAQHF; d_call: -; v_call: TRBV19; j_call: TRBJ1-5; clone_size: -
cdr3_nt: TGCGCCAGCAGGCTGACAGGGGGCGGCTTTGGCTATGGCTACACCTTC; cdr3_aa: CASRLTGGGFGYGYTF; d_call: TRBD1; v_call: TRBV4-3; j_call: TRBJ1-2; clone_size: -
cdr3_nt: TGTGCCAGCAGCTTCGGAGTCTCCTACGAGCAGTACTTC; cdr3_aa: CASSFGVSYEQYF; d_call: -; v_call: TRBV11-2; j_call: TRBJ2-7; clone_size: -
cdr3_nt: TGTGCCAGCAGTGTAGGAGAGAACACTGAAGCTTTCTTT; cdr3_aa: CASSVGENTEAFF; d_call: -; v_call: TRBV2; j_call: TRBJ1-1; clone_size: few
cdr3_nt: TGTGCCAGCAGCCCTCCGACAGGGCCCTCCTACGAGCAGTACTTC; cdr3_aa: CASSPPTGPSYEQYF; d_call: TRBD1; v_call: TRBV5-6; j_call: TRBJ2-7; clone_size: -
cdr3_nt: TGTGCCAGCAGCACAGGGCCTGGAAACACCATATATTTT; cdr3_aa: CASSTGPGNTIYF; d_call: -; v_call: TRBV5-4; j_call: TRBJ1-3; clone_size: -
cdr3_nt: TGTGCCTGGAGGGGACAGGGGCTATGGGAGCAGTACTTC; cdr3_aa: CAWRGQGLWEQYF; d_call: TRBD1; v_call: TRBV30; j_call: TRBJ2-7; clone_size: -
cdr3_nt: TGCAGCGTTGTGGGGGAACAGGGGATTACCTACGAGCAGTACTTC; cdr3_aa: CSVVGEQGITYEQYF; d_call: TRBD1; v_call: TRBV29-1; j_call: TRBJ2-7; clone_size: -
cdr3_nt: TGTGCCAGCAGTGAACAGGGGAACTATGGCTACACCTTC; cdr3_aa: CASSEQGNYGYTF; d_call: -; v_call: TRBV2; j_call: TRBJ1-2; clone_size: -
cdr3_nt: TGTGCCAGCAGCTTGTACGGGGGAAACGGACGTTACGAGCAGTACTTC; cdr3_aa: CASSLYGGNGRYEQYF; d_call: -; v_call: TRBV5-8; j_call: TRBJ2-7; clone_size: once
cdr3_nt: TGTGCCAGCACGGTTCGACAGAGCTCTGGAAACACCATATATTTT; cdr3_aa: CASTVRQSSGNTIYF; d_call: -; v_call: TRBV2; j_call: TRBJ1-3; clone_size: -
cdr3_nt: TGTGCCAGCAGCCTGAATCGGGGGTACGAGCAGTACTTC; cdr3_aa: CASSLNRGYEQYF; d_call: -; v_call: TRBV7-8; j_call: TRBJ2-7; clone_size: -
cdr3_nt: TGTGCCAGCAGTTTACGGGTCACTGAAGCTTTCTTT; cdr3_aa: CASSLRVTEAFF; d_call: -; v_call: TRBV28; j_call: TRBJ1-1; clone_size: few
cdr3_nt: TGTGCCAGCAGCGCCGGGACAGGAGCTGCAACTAATGAAAAACTGTTTTTT; cdr3_aa: CASSAGTGAATNEKLFF; d_call: TRBD1; v_call: TRBV5-4; j_call: TRBJ1-4; clone_size: -
cdr3_nt: TGTGCCAGCAGCGGGAAAGTTGACAGGGCTACCTACGAGCAGTACTTC; cdr3_aa: CASSGKVDRATYEQYF; d_call: TRBD1; v_call: TRBV5-4; j_call: TRBJ2-7; clone_size: -
cdr3_nt: TGTGCCAGCAGCTTAGATCGGGGGGGTGAAGCTTTCTTT; cdr3_aa: CASSLDRGGEAFF; d_call: -; v_call: TRBV11-2; j_call: TRBJ1-1; clone_size: -
cdr3_nt: TGTGCCAGCAGGTCCGGGACAGGGGCCATTAACACCGGGGAGCTGTTTTTT; cdr3_aa: CASRSGTGAINTGELFF; d_call: TRBD1; v_call: TRBV2; j_call: TRBJ2-2; clone_size: -
cdr3_nt: TGTGCCAGCAGCCCAATTGGGACAGAGTATGGCTACACCTTC; cdr3_aa: CASSPIGTEYGYTF; d_call: TRBD1; v_call: TRBV7-9; j_call: TRBJ1-2; clone_size: -
cdr3_nt: TGCGCCAGCAGCCATCGTCCAGATACGCAGTATTTT; cdr3_aa: CASSHRPDTQYF; d_call: -; v_call: TRBV4-1; j_call: TRBJ2-3; clone_size: -
cdr3_nt: TGTGCCAGCAGCGGGCGGGCCACTGAAGCTTTCTTT; cdr3_aa: CASSGRATEAFF; d_call: -; v_call: TRBV7-2; j_call: TRBJ1-1; clone_size: once
cdr3_nt: TGCGCCAGCAGCTTGGCGACAGGGGGCTGGTACGAGCAGTACTTC; cdr3_aa: CASSLATGGWYEQYF; d_call: TRBD1; v_call: TRBV5-1; j_call: TRBJ2-7; clone_size: -
cdr3_nt: TGTGCCAGCAGCTTAGGGGGGAGGGGACCCTATGGCTACACCTTC; cdr3_aa: CASSLGGRGPYGYTF; d_call: -; v_call: TRBV6-5; j_call: TRBJ1-2; clone_size: few
cdr3_nt: TGTGCCAGCAGGCCGACTTGGCAGGGCTACAATGAGCAGTTCTTC; cdr3_aa: CASRPTWQGYNEQFF; d_call: -; v_call: TRBV6-5; j_call: TRBJ2-1; clone_size: once
cdr3_nt: TGCAGCGTTGAAGATTCAGGGGTCACTGAAGCTTTCTTT; cdr3_aa: CSVEDSGVTEAFF; d_call: -; v_call: TRBV29-1; j_call: TRBJ1-1; clone_size: -
cdr3_nt: TGTGCCTGGTACTCCGGGACAGGGTCTGAAGCTTTCTTT; cdr3_aa: CAWYSGTGSEAFF; d_call: TRBD1; v_call: TRBV30; j_call: TRBJ1-1; clone_size: -
cdr3_nt: TGCAGCGTTGAAGAGGGACAGGGGGTTCCGGGGGAGCAGTACTTC; cdr3_aa: CSVEEGQGVPGEQYF; d_call: TRBD1; v_call: TRBV29-1; j_call: TRBJ2-7; clone_size: -
cdr3_nt: TGTGCCAGCACCAAGAGGGGAGGGACTGAAGCTTTCTTT; cdr3_aa: CASTKRGGTEAFF; d_call: -; v_call: TRBV5-5; j_call: TRBJ1-1; clone_size: -
cdr3_nt: TGCAGCGTCGGACAGCGATTCTCCTACGAGCAGTACTTC; cdr3_aa: CSVGQRFSYEQYF; d_call: -; v_call: TRBV29-1; j_call: TRBJ2-7; clone_size: -
cdr3_nt: TGCGCCAGCAGCCAAGAAGGTAGGGGCGCAGATACGCAGTATTTT; cdr3_aa: CASSQEGRGADTQYF; d_call: -; v_call: TRBV4-3; j_call: TRBJ2-3; clone_size: -
cdr3_nt: TGTGCCAGCAGCGTATCGGGTCTAAGCACAGATACGCAGTATTTT; cdr3_aa: CASSVSGLSTDTQYF; d_call: -; v_call: TRBV9; j_call: TRBJ2-3; clone_size: -
cdr3_nt: TGTGCCAGCAGCTTAGAGACAGCTTCACCCCTCCACTTT; cdr3_aa: CASSLETASPLHF; d_call: -; v_call: TRBV7-2; j_call: TRBJ1-6; clone_size: -
cdr3_nt: TGCGCCAGCAGCTCCCGACAGCCTGATACAGATACGCAGTATTTT; cdr3_aa: CASSSRQPDTDTQYF; d_call: -; v_call: TRBV5-1; j_call: TRBJ2-3; clone_size: once
cdr3_nt: TGTGCCAGTAGTATATACCCCGGGGCAGGGGCTTTGGGAACTAATGAAAAACTGTTTTTT; cdr3_aa: CASSIYPGAGALGTNEKLFF; d_call: -; v_call: TRBV19; j_call: TRBJ1-4; clone_size: -
cdr3_nt: TGTGCCAGCAGCTTCGCTAGCGGGGCCCTCTCCTACAATGAGCAGTTCTTC; cdr3_aa: CASSFASGALSYNEQFF; d_call: TRBD2; v_call: TRBV9; j_call: TRBJ2-1; clone_size: -
cdr3_nt: TGTGCCAGCAGTTTTTGGAGTTTGAATTCACCCCTCCACTTT; cdr3_aa: CASSFWSLNSPLHF; d_call: -; v_call: TRBV27; j_call: TRBJ1-6; clone_size: -